The next 23 T cell receptor beta chains were all read from a single sample in a study of monozygotic twins with inflammatory bowel disease. TCRdb re-called the 5' RACE reads and shows each CDR3 protein once, DNA omitted. This table lists about 300,000 distinct CDR3 sequences. The sample taken for sequencing was blood. Source of these receptors: a human donor with ulcerative colitis or Crohn's disease, or a healthy co-twin of an affected twin (not recorded which).

This chain's CDR3 is CSAITSGRPDTQYF. The chain has TRBV20-1 and TRBJ2-3; there is no DNA to check the TCRdb D call of TRBD2. CDR1 DFQATT and CDR2 SNEGSKA come from the germline V gene (reference sequence). This CDR3 region has 14 residues.

V and J are TRBV7-8 and TRBJ1-5; TCRdb returns TRBD1, unconfirmable since there is no DNA. Germline assignment: CDR1 SGHVS and CDR2 FQNEAQ. The CDR3 spans 15 residues. The CDR3 spells CASSPMGEMNQPQHF.

Here the CDR3 reads CASSSGTGGTVGYEQYF. The chain carries TRBV12-3 or TRBV12-4 and TRBJ2-7; no DNA is available, so the TRBD1 call from TCRdb remains unchecked. The CDR3 runs to 17 residues.

The V call is TRBV4-3, the J call TRBJ2-1; there is no DNA to check the TCRdb D call of TRBD1. The CDR3 sequence is 17 residues long. Germline V gene lookup returns CDR1 LGHNA and CDR2 YSLEER. The CDR3 spells CASSRADRGYRYNEQFF.

CDR3: CASSYNAGGKQFF. The rearrangement uses TRBV7-9 and TRBJ2-1; TCRdb's D gene call, TRBD2, goes unchecked for lack of DNA. The CDR3 runs to 13 residues. Germline V gene data show CDR1 as SEHNR and CDR2 as FQNEAQ (reference sequence).

This chain links TRBV5-1 with TRBJ1-1. This CDR3 spans 13 amino acids. CDR1 and CDR2 (germline): SGHRS, YFSETQ. Here the CDR3 reads CASSYETNTEAFF.

V usage is TRBV14 and J usage is TRBJ1-1; TCRdb proposes TRBD1, but this gene call is untestable without DNA. The germline V gene has CDR1 SGHDN and CDR2 FVKESK. The CDR3 spans 15 residues. The CDR3 region is CASSQYRGLGTEAFF.

The chain recombines TRBV3-1 with TRBJ1-6; lacking DNA, the TRBD1 call made by TCRdb goes unchecked. CDR3 length: 14 residues. Germline values: CDR1 LGHDT, CDR2 YNNKEL (reference sequence). The CDR3 region is CASSTLVFNSPLHF. Variable domain in full (rest from reference TRBV3-1 and TRBJ1-6): DTAVSQTPKYLVTQMGNDKSIKCEQNLGHDTMYWYKQDSKKFLKIMFSYNNKELIINETVPNRFSPKSPDKAHLNLHINSLELGDSAVYFCASSTLVFNSPLHFGNGTRLTVT.

V gene TRBV25-1 combines with J gene TRBJ2-1; TCRdb's D call, TRBD1, is unchecked because there is no DNA. In germline, CDR1 is MGHDK, CDR2 SYGVNS. This CDR3 is built from 14 residues. This chain's CDR3 is CASSVSLTWNEQFF.

The V and J genes are TRBV28 and TRBJ2-3; TCRdb's assignment of TRBD2 cannot be checked, as there is no DNA. The germline V gene encodes CDR1 MDHEN and CDR2 SYDVKM. The CDR3 contains 15 residues. This CDR3 reads CASKRESLSTDTQYF.

The rearrangement uses TRBV29-1 and TRBJ2-1; with no DNA, the TCRdb D assignment of TRBD2 cannot be verified. The CDR3 contains 11 residues. Per germline, CDR1 SQVTM and CDR2 ANQGSEA. CDR3 in amino acids: CSPVEGHEQFF.

The chain has TRBV9 and TRBJ1-6. The CDR3 extends over 13 amino acids. Germline CDR1 and CDR2: SGDLS and YYNGEE. The CDR3 loop reads CASGVGINSPLHF.

V and J are TRBV12-3 or TRBV12-4 and TRBJ1-2. This CDR3 is built from 13 residues. Here the CDR3 reads CASSLARNYGYTF.

This rearrangement joins TRBV7-9 to TRBJ2-2; the TRBD2 assignment by TCRdb is unverifiable without DNA. The V gene's germline CDR1 is SEHNR and CDR2 FQNEAQ (reference sequence). This CDR3 contains 15 residues. CDR3 amino acids: CASSSPNGAPGELFF. The complete variable domain, with remaining parts taken from reference TRBV7-9 and TRBJ2-2, reads DTGVSQNPRHKITKRGQNVTFRCDPISEHNRLYWYRQTLGQGPEFLTYFQNEAQLEKSRLLSDRFSAERPKGSFSTLEIQRTEQGDSAMYLCASSSPNGAPGELFFGEGSRLTVL.

This chain links TRBV6-5 with TRBJ2-7; TCRdb's D call of TRBD1 is untestable without DNA. The CDR3 has 15 residues. Germline V gene data show CDR1 as MNHEY and CDR2 as SVGAGI. CDR3: CASSYRRGRTSEQYF.

The V call is TRBV19, the J call TRBJ2-7; TCRdb indicates TRBD2, and absent DNA this call remains unverified. Germline loops: CDR1 LNHDA, CDR2 SQIVND (reference sequence). This CDR3 is built from 12 residues. CDR3 in amino acids: CASSIGGSEQYF.

V and J are TRBV25-1 and TRBJ1-2. From germline, CDR1 is MGHDK and CDR2 SYGVNS. There are 13 residues in the CDR3. CDR3 in amino acids: CASSEGQAYGYTF.

The chain couples TRBV5-1 to TRBJ2-5; TCRdb's D gene call, TRBD1, goes unchecked for lack of DNA. Germline V gives CDR1 SGHRS, CDR2 YFSETQ. The CDR3 extends over 14 amino acids. This CDR3 is CASSPRRAAETQYF.

The gene calls are TRBV4-3 and TRBJ2-2; the TRBD2 assignment by TCRdb is unverifiable without DNA. Germline V gene data show CDR1 as LGHNA and CDR2 as YSLEER. The CDR3 is 19 residues long. The CDR3 protein is CASSQETRRLAGGVGELFF.

The chain combines TRBV18 with TRBJ1-1; TCRdb outputs TRBD1, but without DNA this stays unchecked. The CDR3 sequence is 14 residues long. Germline V gene sequence: CDR1 KGHSH, CDR2 LQKENI. The CDR3 reads CASSPQVGGSEAFF.

This sequence joins TRBV6-1 and TRBJ1-2; there is no DNA to check the TCRdb D call of TRBD1. Germline CDR1 MNHNS, CDR2 SASEGT. The length of the CDR3 is 15 residues. CDR3 in amino acids: CASSEEGGIIYGYTF.

The rearrangement joins TRBV7-8 to TRBJ2-7; TCRdb selects TRBD1, and the lack of DNA leaves this call unchecked. The CDR3 is 16 residues long. Germline CDR1 and CDR2: SGHVS and FQNEAQ. CDR3 amino acids: CASSLPPQDRGNEQYF.

The chain links TRBV25-1 to TRBJ2-5; TCRdb outputs TRBD1, but without DNA this stays unchecked. Germline CDR1 and CDR2: MGHDK and SYGVNS. This CDR3 is 14 amino acids long. This CDR3 is CASSTPGGGETQYF.